Below, 13 T cell receptor beta chains from the same sample are listed, as sequenced in a study of blood T cell repertoires in COVID-19. The method was immunoSEQ multiplex PCR; TCRdb's version includes in-frame clones alone and lacks a portion of them. The table includes under 100,000 clones, about 84% detected once. The source material was peripheral blood. Source of these receptors: a man aged 80 or over with active or convalescent COVID-19.

This chain joins TRBV7-9 and TRBJ1-5, with D tentatively TRBD1 (5 bases). There are 18 residues in the CDR3. Germline assignment: CDR1 SEHNR and CDR2 FQNEAQ (reference sequence). The ends were cut back, 3 bases at V and 4 bases at J, with 22 bases in the middle. The CDR3 is CASSFAGSGGGGNQPQHF. CDR3 DNA sequence: TGTGCCAGCAGCTTCGCCGGTAGCGGGGGAGGAGGGAATCAGCCCCAGCATTTT. Complete variable domain (other parts from reference TRBV7-9 and TRBJ1-5): DTGVSQNPRHKITKRGQNVTFRCDPISEHNRLYWYRQTLGQGPEFLTYFQNEAQLEKSRLLSDRFSAERPKGSFSTLEIQRTEQGDSAMYLCASSFAGSGGGGNQPQHFGDGTRLSIL.

J is TRBJ1-5 and V is TRBV6-5; a weak D match, TRBD1 (5 bases). CDR3 length: 13 amino acids. V was cut by 8 bases and J by 1 base, with 9 bases left in between. Germline values: CDR1 MNHEY, CDR2 SVGAGI. CDR3 amino acids: CASRGGSNQPQHF. The CDR3 DNA follows: TGTGCCAGCCGGGGGGGAAGCAATCAGCCCCAGCATTTT.

The J gene is TRBJ1-4, the V gene TRBV14; possibly TRBD1 for D (6 bases). Germline V lookup: CDR1 SGHDN, CDR2 FVKESK. The CDR3 is 14 amino acids. V was trimmed by 5 bases and J by 4 bases, leaving 11 bases between them. For the CDR3, the DNA is TGTGCCAGCAGCTCGGGACACTTTAATGAAAAACTGTTTTTT. Its translation: CASSSGHFNEKLFF.

The gene calls are TRBV6-1 and TRBJ2-1; D possibly corresponds to TRBD2 (5 bases). Germline CDR1 is MNHNS and CDR2 is SASEGT. The CDR3 consists of 19 residues. V was clipped by 4 bases and J by 4 bases, with 26 bases between them. DNA for the CDR3: TGTGCCAGCAGTGTAGTCCTGGGGAGCGCAATCCGCAATTACAATGAGCAGTTCTTC. As protein: CASSVVLGSAIRNYNEQFF.

The gene calls are TRBV29-1 and TRBJ1-1, with D possibly TRBD1 on 6 matching bases. With 4 bases removed from V and 4 bases from J, the gap between germline ends came to 10 bases. The germline V gene has CDR1 SQVTM and CDR2 ANQGSEA. The CDR3 contains 12 residues. The CDR3: CSVVRGSTEAFF. CDR3 in DNA: TGCAGCGTTGTGAGGGGGAGCACTGAAGCTTTCTTT.

The sample holds a few counts of this clone. The chain recombines TRBV18 with TRBJ2-1, with a possible D match to TRBD1 (7 bases). CDR3 size: 16 residues. Germline assignment: CDR1 KGHSH and CDR2 LQKENI. V was cut by 0 bases and J by 10 bases, with 19 bases left in between. CDR3 DNA sequence: TGTGCCAGCTCACCACCCCGCCAGGGGGAGGCGCGCGAGCAGTTCTTC. It yields the protein CASSPPRQGEAREQFF.

The chain links TRBV15 to TRBJ1-1; D unclear. Germline V CDR1 and CDR2: LNHNV, YYDKDF (reference sequence). This CDR3 comprises 13 residues. The germline V and J ends were trimmed by 4 bases and 1 base, with 7 bases remaining between them. The CDR3 reads CATSIPGNTEAFF. The CDR3 nucleotides are TGTGCCACCAGCATCCCAGGGAACACTGAAGCTTTCTTT. Based on the CDR3 plus reference TRBV15 and TRBJ1-1, the full variable domain is DAMVIQNPRYQVTQFGKPVTLSCSQTLNHNVMYWYQQKSSQAPKLLFHYYDKDFNNEADTPDNFQSRRPNTSFCFLDIRSPGLGDTAMYLCATSIPGNTEAFFGQGTRLTVV.

This sequence joins TRBV27 and TRBJ1-1, with D possibly matching TRBD1 (5 bases). The V gene's germline CDR1 is MNHEY and CDR2 SMNVEV (reference sequence). The ends were cut back, 2 bases at V and 3 bases at J, with 10 bases in the middle. This CDR3 region has 14 residues. The CDR3 loop is CASSLRQQDTEAFF. The CDR3 DNA sequence: TGTGCCAGCAGTTTAAGACAGCAGGACACTGAAGCTTTCTTT.

The rearrangement uses TRBV29-1 and TRBJ1-2, with D uncertain. Trimming pared 5 bases from V and 5 bases from J, leaving 9 bases between. CDR3 length: 11 amino acids. Germline CDR1 and CDR2: SQVTM and ANQGSEA. The CDR3 nucleotides read TGCAGCGTTCCCGGGGTTTATGGCTACACCTTC. Translating gives CSVPGVYGYTF.

In this sample, this clone turned up once. This rearrangement joins TRBV10-3 to TRBJ2-2; 8 nucleotides align to TRBD1. Germline assignment: CDR1 ENHRY and CDR2 SYGVKD. V dropped 6 bases and J dropped 5; count of bases not matched to a gene: 2. The CDR3 has 13 amino acids. Here the CDR3 DNA reads TGTGCCATCAGCAGGACAGGGACCGGGGAGCTGTTTTTT. Protein sequence: CAISRTGTGELFF.

V gene TRBV5-1 combines with J gene TRBJ2-7; maybe TRBD1 (7 bases). Germline V gene lookup returns CDR1 SGHRS and CDR2 YFSETQ. V was pared by 8 bases and J by 6 bases, with 24 bases between. There are 15 residues in the CDR3. The CDR3 is CASGQGGPEWGEQYF. The CDR3 DNA follows: TGCGCCAGTGGGCAGGGGGGTCCAGAGTGGGGCGAGCAGTACTTC.

CDR3 nucleotides: TGTGCCAGCAGCGTTAAAGCGGGGGGCACAGATACGCAGTATTTT. Its translation is CASSVKAGGTDTQYF. V usage is TRBV9 and J usage is TRBJ2-3, with 8 bases matching TRBD2. This CDR3 contains 15 residues. With V trimmed by 2 bases and J by 1 base, 3 bases remained unmatched. Germline-derived CDR1 and CDR2 are SGDLS and YYNGEE.

The V call is TRBV7-9, the J call TRBJ1-1; weak D call: TRBD1 (5 bases). CDR3 length: 14 amino acids. CDR1 and CDR2 (germline): SEHNR, FQNEAQ (reference sequence). V gave up 1 base and J gave up 7 bases, with 13 bases separating them. This CDR3 reads CASSLDLGQGEAFF. CDR3 nucleotide sequence: TGTGCCAGCAGCTTAGATTTAGGGCAGGGTGAAGCTTTCTTT.